A single sample gave rise to the 23 T cell receptor beta chains below, sequenced in a study of CD8+ T cells in alopecia areata. Treatment in this sample: oral pan-JAK inhibitor, 5-10 mg twice daily. RNA, once extracted, was reverse transcribed into cDNA for use as the sequencing template. Sequenced by immunoSEQ multiplex PCR; TCRdb stores in-frame clones only, minus some. Of about 210,000 clones listed, under 75% are singletons. Sample: CD4+ T cells sorted from blood, taken at week 4, from a patient treated with tofacitinib. These receptors originate from a human donor with alopecia areata.

V is TRBV29-1 and J is TRBJ2-7, with 9 bases that match TRBD1. Germline V gene lookup returns CDR1 SQVTM and CDR2 ANQGSEA. Trimming removed 6 bases from V and 5 bases from J; junction bases left unmatched: 2. The CDR3 has 11 amino acids. CDR3 DNA: TGCAGCGTGACAGGGGGGGACGAGCAGTACTTC. As protein: CSVTGGDEQYF.

The rearrangement joins TRBV28 to TRBJ2-2; D is uncertain. Germline values: CDR1 MDHEN, CDR2 SYDVKM. The CDR3 consists of 13 residues. V shed 6 bases and J shed 3 bases, with 8 bases lying between them. This CDR3 is CASRPHDTGELFF. DNA of the CDR3: TGTGCCAGCAGACCGCATGACACCGGGGAGCTGTTTTTT.

The chain combines TRBV27 with TRBJ1-6; perhaps TRBD1 as D (6 bases). The CDR3 runs 14 residues. Trimming stripped 4 bases from V and 9 bases from J, with 13 bases between. Germline CDR1 and CDR2: MNHEY and SMNVEV (reference sequence). The CDR3 DNA reads as TGTGCCAGCAGTTATAGGACAGAGGGTTCACCCCTCCACTTT. Translated, it gives CASSYRTEGSPLHF.

J is TRBJ2-1 and V is TRBV5-6, with 11 bases aligning to TRBD2. With V trimmed by 7 bases and J by 4 bases, 10 bases remained unmatched. Germline V gene data show CDR1 as SGHDT and CDR2 as YYEEEE. This CDR3 contains 16 residues. This CDR3 is CASVGSGGAQYNEQFF. The DNA of the CDR3 is TGTGCCAGCGTTGGTAGCGGGGGGGCTCAGTACAATGAGCAGTTCTTC.

The genes are TRBV13 and TRBJ2-3; TRBD2 agrees at 8 bases. Trimming at V came to 4 bases and at J to 4 bases, leaving 4 bases not matched to a gene. Per germline, CDR1 PRHDT and CDR2 FYEKMQ (reference sequence). The CDR3 totals 14 residues. DNA of the CDR3: TGTGCCAGCAGCTCCGGGGGGGCCCCAGATACGCAGTATTTT. It codes for CASSSGGAPDTQYF.

J is TRBJ1-5 and V is TRBV18; 9 bases are shared with TRBD1. The CDR3 is 14 amino acids. J lost 6 bases, V lost 5 bases, and 5 bases had no gene match. The germline V gene has CDR1 KGHSH and CDR2 LQKENI. The CDR3: CASSKTGGRQPQHF. The CDR3 coding sequence is TGTGCCAGCTCAAAGACAGGGGGGCGTCAGCCCCAGCATTTT.

The chain couples TRBV7-2 to TRBJ1-2; D unclear. Trimming stripped 1 base from V and 7 bases from J, with 10 bases between. Per the germline V gene, CDR1 is SGHTA and CDR2 is FQGNSA. CDR3 size: 13 residues. The CDR3 coding sequence is TGTGCCAGCAGCTTAGATGATATTGGTGGCTACACCTTC. This codes for CASSLDDIGGYTF.

V usage is TRBV6-5 and J usage is TRBJ1-1; no clear D. V lost 0 bases to trimming and J lost 0 bases, with 5 bases between them. The CDR3 length is 14 residues. Germline values: CDR1 MNHEY, CDR2 SVGAGI. Here the CDR3 DNA reads TGTGCCAGCAGTTACTCGAACCTGAACACTGAAGCTTTCTTT. Encoded protein: CASSYSNLNTEAFF.

The chain employs TRBV15 and TRBJ1-2, with 8 bases identical to TRBD1. CDR3 length: 14 amino acids. CDR1 is LNHNV and CDR2 is YYDKDF in the germline V gene (reference sequence). Unmatched junction bases numbered 3, after V lost 1 base and J lost 5 bases. CDR3 loop: CATSRAGQAYGYTF. CDR3 DNA: TGTGCCACCAGCAGAGCGGGACAGGCTTATGGCTACACCTTC.

The CDR3 protein is CAWHRSGAEAFF. DNA for the CDR3: TGTGCCTGGCACCGCTCGGGAGCTGAAGCTTTCTTT. The chain carries TRBV30 and TRBJ1-1; D gene unclear. Germline CDR1 and CDR2: GTSNPN and SVGIG (reference sequence). The CDR3 contains 12 residues. Trimming removed 5 bases from V and 6 bases from J, with 13 bases in between.

V gene TRBV9 combines with J gene TRBJ1-2; D is possibly TRBD1 (6 bases). Germline V lookup: CDR1 SGDLS, CDR2 YYNGEE. The CDR3 is 15 amino acids. The V end was cut by 3 bases, the J end by 8 bases, with 20 bases between. CDR3 DNA sequence: TGTGCCAGCAGCGAGCCTAAGGCGGGGGCGGAAGGCTACACCTTC. This translates into CASSEPKAGAEGYTF. The entire variable domain, with the rest obtained from reference TRBV9 and TRBJ1-2, is as follows: DSGVTQTPKHLITATGQRVTLRCSPRSGDLSVYWYQQSLDQGLQFLIQYYNGEERAKGNILERFSAQQFPDLHSELNLSSLELGDSALYFCASSEPKAGAEGYTFGSGTRLTVV.

The chain recombines TRBV5-1 with TRBJ2-1, with a weak D call TRBD2 (5 bases). V dropped 3 bases and J dropped 12 bases, with 13 bases sitting between them. Germline values: CDR1 SGHRS, CDR2 YFSETQ. The CDR3 has 12 residues. CDR3 nucleotide sequence: TGCGCCAGCAGCTCGTCCGGGAACGGGCAGTTCTTC. It specifies CASSSSGNGQFF.

The chain is built from TRBV6-5 and TRBJ1-2; D might be TRBD1 (5 bases). CDR1 MNHEY and CDR2 SVGAGI come from the germline V gene. V lost 6 bases and J lost 8, with 16 bases in between. The length of the CDR3 is 13 residues. CDR3 protein: CASRPPDSLGYTF. CDR3 nucleotide sequence: TGTGCCAGCAGACCACCCGACAGCTTGGGCTACACCTTC.

The chain carries TRBV30 and TRBJ1-2; D ambiguous. Trimming stripped 0 bases from V and 4 bases from J, with 15 bases between. The CDR3 consists of 15 residues. Germline-derived CDR1 and CDR2 are GTSNPN and SVGIG (reference sequence). The CDR3 loop reads CAWSVLVGSPYGYTF. The CDR3 coding sequence is TGTGCCTGGAGTGTACTTGTGGGATCGCCCTATGGCTACACCTTC.

This clone appeared a few times. The rearrangement joins TRBV29-1 to TRBJ2-3; TRBD1 agrees at 10 bases. The CDR3 sequence is 14 residues long. Trimming cost V 6 bases and J 3 bases; bases outside gene matches: 6. Germline loops: CDR1 SQVTM, CDR2 ANQGSEA. In DNA form, the CDR3 reads TGCAGCGTGGCCGGGACAGGGGCTACAGATACGCAGTATTTT. This sequence encodes CSVAGTGATDTQYF.

This chain links TRBV18 with TRBJ2-7; 12 bases agree with TRBD1. CDR1 and CDR2 (germline): KGHSH, LQKENI. With V trimmed by 6 bases and J by 7 bases, 13 bases remained unmatched. The CDR3 sequence is 16 residues long. The CDR3 nucleotides are TGTGCCAGCTCTCCCATCGACGGGACAGGGGGCGGAGAGCAGTACTTC. Its protein product is CASSPIDGTGGGEQYF.

The chain links TRBV29-1 to TRBJ1-4; weak D call: TRBD1 (6 bases). The CDR3 spans 14 residues. Trimming cost V 4 bases and J 7 bases, with 16 bases left between them. Germline V gene lookup returns CDR1 SQVTM and CDR2 ANQGSEA. CDR3 sequence: CSVAEQGSREKLFF. Here the CDR3 DNA reads TGCAGCGTTGCAGAACAGGGATCGCGTGAAAAACTGTTTTTT.

V usage is TRBV2 and J usage is TRBJ1-1; D unresolved. The V and J ends lost 7 bases and 4 bases respectively, with 10 bases between them. This CDR3 contains 12 residues. The V gene's germline CDR1 is SNHLY and CDR2 FYNNEI. The CDR3 sequence is CASTRGPTEAFF. The CDR3 nucleotides are TGTGCCAGCACCCGAGGTCCCACTGAAGCTTTCTTT.

This clone was found a few times. The genes are TRBV27 and TRBJ1-5; 7 bases align to TRBD1. With 5 bases clipped from V and 2 bases from J, the junction kept 9 bases outside the gene matches. The CDR3 is made up of 16 amino acids. The germline CDR1 and CDR2 sequences are MNHEY and SMNVEV (reference sequence). Here the CDR3 reads CASSARQGHGNQPQHF. CDR3 in DNA: TGTGCCAGCAGTGCTCGACAGGGTCATGGCAATCAGCCCCAGCATTTT.

This chain connects TRBV6-6 to TRBJ2-3; D is unresolved. Germline-derived CDR1 and CDR2 are MNHNY and SVGAGI (reference sequence). The V gene lost 6 bases and the J gene lost 4 bases, with 8 bases spanning the gap. CDR3 length equals 12 residues. In nucleotides, the CDR3 is TGTGCCAGCAGCTTGAGGTCAGATACGCAGTATTTT. Residues: CASSLRSDTQYF.

V is TRBV5-6 and J is TRBJ2-5; 11 bases match TRBD1. Germline V gene lookup returns CDR1 SGHDT and CDR2 YYEEEE. J lost 5 bases, V lost 5 bases, and 2 bases had no gene match. This CDR3 region has 13 residues. CDR3 amino acids: CASRDRGQETQYF. For the CDR3, the DNA is TGTGCCAGCAGGGACAGGGGGCAGGAGACCCAGTACTTC.

This clone was observed at least ten times. V and J are TRBV7-2 and TRBJ2-1, with 8 bases identical to TRBD1. J gave up 4 bases and V 5 bases, and 7 bases lay outside the gene matches. CDR1 and CDR2 (germline): SGHTA, FQGNSA. This CDR3 is built from 15 residues. The CDR3 is CASSNDRGWYNEQFF. CDR3 bases: TGTGCCAGCAGCAACGACAGGGGTTGGTACAATGAGCAGTTCTTC.

The genes are TRBV27 and TRBJ2-4; TRBD2 agrees at 8 bases. The J segment lost 0 bases and the V segment lost 4 bases, leaving 8 bases of the junction unmatched. CDR1 and CDR2 from the germline V gene are MNHEY and SMNVEV (reference sequence). CDR3 length: 17 amino acids. Written as DNA, the CDR3 is TGTGCCAGCAGTTCCTATTTGCGGGGGGTAGCCAAAAACATTCAGTACTTC. It encodes CASSSYLRGVAKNIQYF.